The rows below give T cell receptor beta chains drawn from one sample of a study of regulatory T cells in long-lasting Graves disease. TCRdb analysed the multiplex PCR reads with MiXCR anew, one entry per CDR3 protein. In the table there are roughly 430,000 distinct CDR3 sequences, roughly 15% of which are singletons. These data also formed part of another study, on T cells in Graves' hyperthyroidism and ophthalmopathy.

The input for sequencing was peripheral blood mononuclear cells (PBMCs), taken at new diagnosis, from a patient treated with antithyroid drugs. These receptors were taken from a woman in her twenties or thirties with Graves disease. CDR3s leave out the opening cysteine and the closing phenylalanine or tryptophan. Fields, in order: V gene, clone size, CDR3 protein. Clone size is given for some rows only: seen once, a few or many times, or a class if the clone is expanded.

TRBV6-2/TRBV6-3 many ASSYAFRGLGAQY
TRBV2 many ASRDRGMIQPQH
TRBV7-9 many ASSIILSGRETQY
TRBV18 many ASSATGTGELF
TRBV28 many ATKQQMNTEAF
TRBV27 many ASRLLAGGYSYEQY
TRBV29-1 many SVELIGRGHNEQF
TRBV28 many ASSRGSEKLF
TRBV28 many ASRPTGSPLH
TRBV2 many ASRWRGQTEAF
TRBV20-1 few SGEGSYEQY
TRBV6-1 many ASVQGRKQY
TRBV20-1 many SARIPPGQGYEQY
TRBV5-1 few ASSGGQETQY
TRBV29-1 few SVRVDYQETQY
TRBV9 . ASSTIAGSSDSDQETQY
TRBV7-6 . ASSFGRINTEAF
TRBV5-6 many ASSSWDRRTDTQY
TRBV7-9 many ASSYTPLTSGAPYNEQF
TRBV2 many ASSYQGYQPQH
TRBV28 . ASRARRASSYEQY
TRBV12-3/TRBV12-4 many ASSTGLAGGGGYYEQY
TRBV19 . ASSKGQQETQY
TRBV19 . ASRPGGGAGYT
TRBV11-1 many ASSLRTREGLS
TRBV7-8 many ASSLARLGASNQPQH
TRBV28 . ASSLFLWGRGSYNEQF
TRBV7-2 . ASRGDISGNTIY
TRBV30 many AWSILAEAF
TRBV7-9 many ASSLSLGVRHNEQF
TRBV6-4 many ASSDSSHTEAF
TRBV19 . ASSNYLTANTGELF
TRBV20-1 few SARDRGTSGSTDTQY
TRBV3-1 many ASSQSQGIAEAF
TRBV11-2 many ASSLAGRENTEAF
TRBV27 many ASRGLAPAYEQY
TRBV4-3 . ASSQDPTGSIYNEQF
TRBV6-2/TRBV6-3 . ASRKLAGVGETQY
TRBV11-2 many ASRETGPGGYT
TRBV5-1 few ASGEQGTGYT
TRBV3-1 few ASSQLKAPTRVGETQY
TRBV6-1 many ASTQLGYEQY
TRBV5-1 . ASSLVGTGVRQETQY
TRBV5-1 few ASSQFRGPALRGANVLT
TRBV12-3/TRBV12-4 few ASSFGDRGDEQY
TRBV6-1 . ASRGAGTLSEQY
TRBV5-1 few ASSSLPTSGRSPDTQY
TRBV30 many AWSANRDSEAF
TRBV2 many ASSDGLASKEQY
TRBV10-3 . AIRTDQNTEAF